The clone carrying this TCR beta chain was observed at least ten times. Its antigen is as yet unknown. This record belongs to a study of T-cell memory formation after mild COVID-19. About the research overall: TCR clusters were mostly confined to one donor each. Findings and limits, study-wide: Among clones peaking at day 37 in the second wave, SARS-CoV-2 specificity remained unconfirmed. Cross-reactive memory appears to have joined, as suggested by some responding clones showing up in pre-infection memory.

The junction had 12 bases not matched to a gene; V was cut back by 0 bases and J by 8 bases. The CDR3 is made up of 17 amino acids. The germline V gene encodes CDR1 MGHDK and CDR2 SYGVNS. 5'RACE primed at constant segments yielded TCR alpha and TCR beta cDNA libraries bearing sample barcodes and UMIs. TCRdb passed the 5' RACE reads through MiXCR, listing each CDR3 protein once. Altogether 250,000 to 350,000 distinct CDR3 sequences are present, about a sixth being singletons, with the ten largest covering 22%. The TCR sequence derives from a man aged 18-30 years who had mild COVID-19 (a few samples of this study predate the infection). Cell type and time point are not known. The sample consisted of PBMCs or a T cell subset sorted from them (not recorded which). The chain carries TRBV25-1 and TRBJ2-1; 8 bases agree with TRBD1. CDR3 in DNA: TGTGCCAGCAGTGAATATATTCGAGACAGGGGTCGGGATGAGCAGTTCTTC. It is translated as CASSEYIRDRGRDEQFF.